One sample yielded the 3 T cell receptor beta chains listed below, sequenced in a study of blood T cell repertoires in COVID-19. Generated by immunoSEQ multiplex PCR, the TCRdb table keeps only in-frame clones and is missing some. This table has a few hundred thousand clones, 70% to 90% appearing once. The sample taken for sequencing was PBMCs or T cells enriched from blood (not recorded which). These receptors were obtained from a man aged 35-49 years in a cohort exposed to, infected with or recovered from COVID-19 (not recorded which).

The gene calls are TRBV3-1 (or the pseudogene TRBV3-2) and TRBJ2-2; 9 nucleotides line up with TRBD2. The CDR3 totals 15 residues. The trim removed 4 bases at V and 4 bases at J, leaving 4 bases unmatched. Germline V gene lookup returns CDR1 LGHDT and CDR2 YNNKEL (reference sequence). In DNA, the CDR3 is TGTGCCAGCAGCCTTAGCGGGAGTGCCACCGGGGAGCTGTTTTTT. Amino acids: CASSLSGSATGELFF.

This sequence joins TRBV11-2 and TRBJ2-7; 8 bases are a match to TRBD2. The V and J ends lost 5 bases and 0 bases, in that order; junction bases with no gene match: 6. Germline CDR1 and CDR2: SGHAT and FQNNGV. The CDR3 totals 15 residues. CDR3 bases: TGTGCCAGCAGCCTGAAGACTAGCGCCTCCTACGAGCAGTACTTC. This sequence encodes CASSLKTSASYEQYF.

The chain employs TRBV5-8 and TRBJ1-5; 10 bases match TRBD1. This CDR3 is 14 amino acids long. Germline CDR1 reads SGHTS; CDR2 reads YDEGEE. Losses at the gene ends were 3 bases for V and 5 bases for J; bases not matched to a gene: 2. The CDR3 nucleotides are TGTGCCAGCAGCTGGGACAGGGGCTATCAGCCCCAGCATTTT. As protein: CASSWDRGYQPQHF.